This TCR beta chain was sequenced during a study of blood T cell repertoires in COVID-19. The CDR3 has 15 amino acids. V lost 6 bases to trimming and J lost 0 bases, with 17 bases between them. In germline, CDR1 is SQVTM, CDR2 ANQGSEA. Authors' analysis steps: Estimation of nucleated cell counts was performed using reference gene primer amplification. The table came from immunoSEQ multiplex PCR; TCRdb's copy has only in-frame clones and leaves some out. V and J calls and clone size are as listed in that table; D and trimming were resolved from the DNA. The sample has about 480,000 clones, about 89% seen once.

The V gene is TRBV29-1, the J gene TRBJ1-2; D possibly corresponds to TRBD1 (6 bases). This clonotype originated in a woman aged 25 to 39 with acute or convalescent COVID-19. Source material: peripheral blood. The CDR3 here is CSVEPPDRPNYGYTF. CDR3 nucleotide sequence: TGCAGCGTCGAACCCCCGGACAGACCTAACTATGGCTACACCTTC.